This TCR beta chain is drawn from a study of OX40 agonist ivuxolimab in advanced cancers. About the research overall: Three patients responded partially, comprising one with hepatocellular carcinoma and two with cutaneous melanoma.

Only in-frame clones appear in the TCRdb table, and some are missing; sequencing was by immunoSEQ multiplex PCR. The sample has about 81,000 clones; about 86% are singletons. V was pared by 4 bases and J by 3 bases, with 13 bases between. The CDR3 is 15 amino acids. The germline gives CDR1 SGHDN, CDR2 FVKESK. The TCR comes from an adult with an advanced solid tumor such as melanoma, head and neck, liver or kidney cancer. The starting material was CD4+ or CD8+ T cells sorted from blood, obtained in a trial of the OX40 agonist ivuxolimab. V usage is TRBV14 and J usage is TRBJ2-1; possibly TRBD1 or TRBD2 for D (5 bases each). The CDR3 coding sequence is TGTGCCAGCAGCCCCCAGGGCGGGTTCTACAATGAGCAGTTCTTC. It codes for CASSPQGGFYNEQFF. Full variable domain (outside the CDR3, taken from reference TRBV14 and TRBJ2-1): EAGVTQFPSHSVIEKGQTVTLRCDPISGHDNLYWYRRVMGKEIKFLLHFVKESKQDESGMPNNRFLAERTGGTYSTLKVQPAELEDSGVYFCASSPQGGFYNEQFFGPGTRLTVL.